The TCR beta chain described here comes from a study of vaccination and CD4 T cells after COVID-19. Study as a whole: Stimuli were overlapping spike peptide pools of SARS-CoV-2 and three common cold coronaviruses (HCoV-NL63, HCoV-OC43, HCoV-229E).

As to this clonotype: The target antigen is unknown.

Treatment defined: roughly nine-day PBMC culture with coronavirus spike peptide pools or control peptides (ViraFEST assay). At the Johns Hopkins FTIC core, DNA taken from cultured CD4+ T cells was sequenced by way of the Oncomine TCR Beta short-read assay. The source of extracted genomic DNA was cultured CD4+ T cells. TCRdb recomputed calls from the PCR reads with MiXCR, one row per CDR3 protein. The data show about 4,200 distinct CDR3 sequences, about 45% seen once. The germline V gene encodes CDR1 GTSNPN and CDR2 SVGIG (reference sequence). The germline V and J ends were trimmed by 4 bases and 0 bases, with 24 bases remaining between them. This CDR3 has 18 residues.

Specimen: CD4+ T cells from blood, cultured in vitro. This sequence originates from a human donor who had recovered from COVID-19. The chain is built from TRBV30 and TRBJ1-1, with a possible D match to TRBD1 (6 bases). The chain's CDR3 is CAWTPTRQVGMVNTEAFF. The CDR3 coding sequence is TGTGCCTGGACCCCCACTCGACAGGTTGGGATGGTGAACACTGAAGCTTTCTTT.